This record covers a single T cell receptor beta chain. The data are from a study of T cells in Graves' hyperthyroidism and ophthalmopathy. Study-level information: Peripheral blood specimens were obtained at initial diagnosis, prior to any treatment.

Trimming pared 5 bases from V and 7 bases from J, leaving 14 bases between. CDR3 length equals 13 residues. RNA transcripts provided the source from which TCR beta CDR3 regions were amplified. Primed by the HTBI set, a first-round RT-PCR was run on the TCR CDR3. A single record per CDR3 protein comes from TCRdb applying MiXCR to the multiplex PCR reads. The repertoire consists of 600,000 to 800,000 distinct CDR3 sequences, with 30% to 40% occurring once and the leading ten covering about a third. Newly diagnosed hyperthyroidism, duration under 2 months, in patients aged 18 to 65. PBMCs were collected from an approximately 10 ml volume of fresh peripheral blood.

This TCR derives from a middle-aged woman with Graves' hyperthyroidism. This chain links TRBV12-3 or TRBV12-4 with TRBJ2-5, with D hard to call. The specimen was blood. The CDR3 nucleotides read TGTGCCAGCAGTGAAGTGAGCACGGGGACCCAGTACTTC. Its protein product is CASSEVSTGTQYF.